Listed here are 26 T cell receptor beta chains from one sample, sequenced in a study of identical twins. In TCRdb, the 5' RACE reads were re-called with MiXCR into one record per CDR3 protein. This table holds under 350,000 distinct CDR3 sequences, around 9.7% found once. Separately, the same data were catalogued under a study of yellow fever vaccine responses in identical twins.

Sample: CD8+ T cells sorted from blood. These receptors were obtained from a woman between 18 and 29 years old in good health.

The chain joins TRBV15 to TRBJ1-3, with D unresolved. V was clipped by 0 bases and J by 0 bases, with 6 bases between them. Germline CDR1 and CDR2: LNHNV and YYDKDF (reference sequence). The CDR3 loop spans 15 amino acids. For the CDR3, the DNA is TGTGCCACCAGCAGAGATGGCAGCTCTGGAAACACCATATATTTT. This gives the protein CATSRDGSSGNTIYF.

This clonotype was observed a few times. V usage is TRBV4-3 and J usage is TRBJ2-3; possibly TRBD2 for D (6 bases). Per the germline V gene, CDR1 is LGHNA and CDR2 is YSLEER. The CDR3 runs to 15 residues. With 3 bases removed from V and 4 bases from J, the gap between germline ends came to 14 bases. The CDR3 DNA sequence: TGCGCCAGCAGCCATGCGGGCGGGGACTCAGATACGCAGTATTTT. As protein: CASSHAGGDSDTQYF.

V and J are TRBV20-1 and TRBJ2-5, with TRBD1 matching over 7 bases. Germline trimming cut 1 base from V and 0 bases from J; bases unmatched to any gene: 14. This CDR3 comprises 18 residues. Germline-derived CDR1 and CDR2 are DFQATT and SNEGSKA (reference sequence). Here the CDR3 DNA reads TGCAGTGCTAGAGGTCGGCTTGGTCCGGGACAGTACCAAGAGACCCAGTACTTC. It encodes CSARGRLGPGQYQETQYF.

This clonotype was observed a few times. The V gene is TRBV4-3, the J gene TRBJ1-5; a weak D match, TRBD1 (6 bases). This CDR3 spans 15 amino acids. V dropped 4 bases and J dropped 4 bases, with 14 bases sitting between them. The V gene's germline CDR1 is LGHNA and CDR2 YSLEER. The CDR3 spells CASSPGGGMNQPQHF. CDR3 DNA: TGCGCCAGCAGCCCCGGTGGGGGCATGAATCAGCCCCAGCATTTT.

The chain has TRBV27 and TRBJ2-1; D possibly corresponds to TRBD1 (6 bases). This CDR3 spans 13 amino acids. Trimming cost V 3 bases and J 4 bases, with 7 bases left between them. Germline lookup yields CDR1 MNHEY and CDR2 SMNVEV (reference sequence). CDR3 sequence (DNA): TGTGCCAGCAGTTTCGACAGGTACAATGAGCAGTTCTTC. Protein: CASSFDRYNEQFF.

The chain combines TRBV4-3 with TRBJ2-2, with 10 bases fitting TRBD2. The germline V gene has CDR1 LGHNA and CDR2 YSLEER. The CDR3 is 18 amino acids. Trimming cost V 1 base and J 1 base; bases outside gene matches: 6. The CDR3 sequence: CASSQGTSGKLNTGELFF. CDR3 coding DNA: TGCGCCAGCAGCCAAGGGACTAGCGGTAAATTGAACACCGGGGAGCTGTTTTTT.

The chain recombines TRBV3-1 with TRBJ2-6; D is undetermined. The CDR3 totals 15 residues. Trimming pared 2 bases from V and 3 bases from J, leaving 8 bases between. Germline V gene sequence: CDR1 LGHDT, CDR2 YNNKEL (reference sequence). CDR3 bases: TGTGCCAGCAGCCAACCTTTAGATGGGGCCAACGTCCTGACTTTC. Amino acid sequence: CASSQPLDGANVLTF.

The table lists this clonotype with many counts. This rearrangement joins TRBV12-3 or TRBV12-4 to TRBJ2-2; D is unclear. CDR3 length: 13 residues. V lost 6 bases and J lost 3, with 8 bases in between. CDR3: CASSPPYTGELFF. CDR3 in DNA: TGTGCCAGCAGCCCCCCGTACACCGGGGAGCTGTTTTTT.

There are many counts of this clonotype. The gene calls are TRBV9 and TRBJ2-5; 8 nucleotides align to TRBD2. The CDR3 loop spans 15 amino acids. Germline trimming cut 3 bases from V and 5 bases from J; bases unmatched to any gene: 9. CDR1 and CDR2 from the germline V gene are SGDLS and YYNGEE. CDR3 in amino acids: CASSGPRGGSETQYF. The CDR3 DNA is TGTGCCAGCAGCGGACCCCGGGGGGGCTCGGAGACCCAGTACTTC.

V gene TRBV7-2 combines with J gene TRBJ2-5, with D hard to call. With 3 bases removed from V and 4 bases from J, the gap between germline ends came to 9 bases. Germline CDR1 and CDR2: SGHTA and FQGNSA. CDR3 size: 13 residues. The CDR3 loop is CASSLRPGETQYF. DNA for the CDR3: TGTGCCAGCAGCTTGAGGCCTGGAGAGACCCAGTACTTC.

This clonotype turned up a few times. This chain connects TRBV24-1 to TRBJ2-3; 8 bases are a match to TRBD2. The V gene end was trimmed by 4 bases and the J gene end by 6 bases; junction bases not matched to a gene: 5. CDR1 is KGHDR and CDR2 is SFDVKD in the germline V gene. This CDR3 has 14 residues. The CDR3 spells CATSESGTRDTQYF. The DNA of the CDR3 is TGTGCCACCAGTGAATCCGGGACTAGGGATACGCAGTATTTT.

This chain uses TRBV7-9 with TRBJ1-1, with D uncertain. CDR3 length: 13 amino acids. Germline values: CDR1 SEHNR, CDR2 FQNEAQ (reference sequence). Trimming took off 2 bases at V and 6 bases at J, with 10 bases between the two ends. The CDR3 loop is CASSLRGPPEAFF. The CDR3, as DNA: TGTGCCAGCAGCTTACGAGGTCCGCCTGAAGCTTTCTTT.

CDR3 amino acids: CASSSHLAGWTTEGTDTQYF. CDR3 nucleotide sequence: TGTGCCAGCAGTAGCCACCTTGCGGGGTGGACAACGGAAGGCACAGATACGCAGTATTTT. The rearrangement uses TRBV6-2 or TRBV6-3 and TRBJ2-3, with D possibly matching TRBD2 (6 bases). The V end was cut by 5 bases, the J end by 1 base, with 28 bases between. This CDR3 has 20 amino acids. The germline gives CDR1 MNHEY, CDR2 SVGEGT.

The chain is built from TRBV4-3 and TRBJ2-7, with 11 bases that match TRBD2. V lost 4 bases, J lost 2 bases, and 4 bases stayed unmatched. The CDR3 contains 15 residues. CDR1 and CDR2 from the germline V gene are LGHNA and YSLEER. CDR3 residues: CASSPGTSGPYEQYF. CDR3 in DNA: TGCGCCAGCAGCCCAGGGACTAGCGGTCCCTACGAGCAGTACTTC.

This clonotype appeared many times. This sequence joins TRBV27 and TRBJ2-1; 10 bases align to TRBD2. CDR1 MNHEY and CDR2 SMNVEV come from the germline V gene (reference sequence). Trimming removed 8 bases from V and 0 bases from J; junction bases left unmatched: 4. The CDR3 is made up of 15 amino acids. CDR3 coding DNA: TGTGCCAGCGGGCTAGCGGGAGTCTCCTACAATGAGCAGTTCTTC. Its translation is CASGLAGVSYNEQFF.

The table lists this clonotype with many counts. V is TRBV25-1 and J is TRBJ2-5; perhaps TRBD1 as D (5 bases). Trimming took 6 bases from V and 3 from J, leaving 8 bases between them. Germline lookup yields CDR1 MGHDK and CDR2 SYGVNS. CDR3 length: 12 amino acids. CDR3 amino acids: CASRDKEETQYF. CDR3 DNA sequence: TGTGCCAGCAGGGACAAAGAAGAGACCCAGTACTTC.

This clonotype was observed at least ten times. The chain employs TRBV7-3 and TRBJ2-1, with 8 bases matching TRBD2. This CDR3 has 13 amino acids. The V gene's germline CDR1 is SGHTA and CDR2 FQGTGA. The V gene end was trimmed by 2 bases and the J gene end by 6 bases; junction bases not matched to a gene: 0. Here the CDR3 reads CASSLLAGNEQFF. The CDR3 DNA sequence: TGTGCCAGCAGCTTACTAGCGGGCAATGAGCAGTTCTTC.

The chain links TRBV6-1 to TRBJ2-3; no clear D. V lost 6 bases and J 2 bases, leaving 12 bases between the germline ends. This CDR3 spans 14 amino acids. Per germline, CDR1 MNHNS and CDR2 SASEGT. CDR3 DNA: TGTGCCAGCAGCTCCCTCGGCTACACAGATACGCAGTATTTT. Its protein product is CASSSLGYTDTQYF.

This clonotype was seen many times. The rearrangement joins TRBV28 to TRBJ2-1, with 14 bases that match TRBD2. The CDR3 runs 21 residues. The V gene end was trimmed by 3 bases and the J gene end by 9 bases; junction bases not matched to a gene: 22. Germline V gene sequence: CDR1 MDHEN, CDR2 SYDVKM. As DNA, the CDR3 is TGTGCCAGCAGTTTTCCCTTACATGGGACTAGCGGGAGCCCCCCTGAGATTGAGCAGTTCTTC. Translating it yields CASSFPLHGTSGSPPEIEQFF.

The rearrangement links TRBV29-1 to TRBJ2-2; the match to TRBD2 covers 7 bases. Looked up from germline, CDR1 is SQVTM and CDR2 is ANQGSEA. V shed 3 bases, J shed 0 bases, and the junction held 7 bases outside the gene matches. The CDR3 extends over 16 amino acids. The CDR3 nucleotides are TGCAGCGTTGAGTTATTTGGGGGGGCGAACACCGGGGAGCTGTTTTTT. This gives the protein CSVELFGGANTGELFF.

This clonotype was detected many times. The rearrangement joins TRBV2 to TRBJ2-7; D gene ambiguous. The CDR3 covers 13 residues. Deletions cut 3 bases from V and 6 bases from J, with 12 bases between. Germline CDR1 and CDR2: SNHLY and FYNNEI. CDR3 nucleotide sequence: TGTGCCAGCAGTGAGGCCATGGGTCTCGAGCAGTACTTC. As protein: CASSEAMGLEQYF.

This clonotype has at least ten counts. The chain combines TRBV10-2 with TRBJ2-5, with D uncertain. The V gene lost 4 bases and the J gene lost 2 bases, with 8 bases spanning the gap. CDR1 is WSHSY, CDR2 SAAADI, per germline. This CDR3 is 13 amino acids long. CDR3 loop: CASSAGFQETQYF. The CDR3 coding sequence is TGCGCCAGCAGTGCCGGGTTTCAAGAGACCCAGTACTTC.

CDR3 sequence (DNA): TGTGCCAGCAGCGCGGGACTAGCGGGAGCTCACCATGAGCAGTTCTTC. It specifies CASSAGLAGAHHEQFF. The V gene is TRBV7-9, the J gene TRBJ2-1, with 14 bases aligning to TRBD2. V was pared by 5 bases and J by 8 bases, with 8 bases of the junction left unmatched. This CDR3 is built from 16 residues. Germline V CDR1 and CDR2: SEHNR, FQNEAQ (reference sequence).

This clonotype appeared a few times. This chain uses TRBV7-8 with TRBJ2-5, with 9 positions matching TRBD2. The trim removed 0 bases at V and 13 bases at J, leaving 6 bases unmatched. The CDR3 runs to 13 residues. CDR1 and CDR2 from the germline V gene are SGHVS and FQNEAQ. CDR3 sequence: CASSLARLAGPYF. CDR3 bases: TGTGCCAGCAGCTTAGCGCGGCTAGCGGGGCCGTACTTC.

The chain employs TRBV5-1 and TRBJ2-1; 7 bases agree with TRBD1. The germline CDR1 and CDR2 sequences are SGHRS and YFSETQ. With V trimmed by 3 bases and J by 6 bases, 3 bases remained unmatched. CDR3 length: 13 amino acids. The CDR3 DNA is TGCGCCAGCAGCTCGGGACAGCGCAATGAGCAGTTCTTC. It encodes CASSSGQRNEQFF. Looking up the rest from reference TRBV5-1 and TRBJ2-1 gives the full variable domain: KAGVTQTPRYLIKTRGQQVTLSCSPISGHRSVSWYQQTPGQGLQFLFEYFSETQRNKGNFPGRFSGRQFSNSRSEMNVSTLELGDSALYLCASSSGQRNEQFFGPGTRLTVL.

This sequence joins TRBV29-1 and TRBJ2-1, with TRBD2 identical over 8 bases. V was clipped by 3 bases and J by 2 bases; unmatched bases: 3. This CDR3 contains 14 residues. Germline V gene sequence: CDR1 SQVTM, CDR2 ANQGSEA. This CDR3 is CSVDGRGAYNEQFF. For the CDR3, the DNA is TGCAGCGTTGACGGGAGGGGCGCCTACAATGAGCAGTTCTTC.